This TCR beta chain was identified in a study of blood T cell repertoires in COVID-19. Across the whole study: Collection of acute and convalescent COVID-19 samples took place in the United States, Italy and Spain. From T cells, B-cell-depleted T cells, or PBMCs came the material, which was cDNA or gDNA.

Authors' processing steps: Estimation of nucleated cell counts relied on the amplification of reference gene primers. The table came from immunoSEQ multiplex PCR; TCRdb's copy has only in-frame clones and leaves some out. D and trimming were read from the DNA, whereas the V and J calls and clone size are those reported in that table. The sample holds roughly 340,000 clones, approximately 89% seen once. V shed 4 bases and J 4 bases; nucleotides not matched to a gene: 4. CDR1 SGHRS and CDR2 YFSETQ come from the germline V gene. This CDR3 comprises 15 residues. The J gene is TRBJ2-2, the V gene TRBV5-1, with 10 bases that match TRBD1. The TCR sequence derives from a woman between 18 and 29 years old who had recovered from COVID-19. Sequenced: peripheral blood. In DNA, the CDR3 is TGCGCCAGCAGCCTAGACAGGGGGCCCACCGGGGAGCTGTTTTTT. Translated: CASSLDRGPTGELFF.